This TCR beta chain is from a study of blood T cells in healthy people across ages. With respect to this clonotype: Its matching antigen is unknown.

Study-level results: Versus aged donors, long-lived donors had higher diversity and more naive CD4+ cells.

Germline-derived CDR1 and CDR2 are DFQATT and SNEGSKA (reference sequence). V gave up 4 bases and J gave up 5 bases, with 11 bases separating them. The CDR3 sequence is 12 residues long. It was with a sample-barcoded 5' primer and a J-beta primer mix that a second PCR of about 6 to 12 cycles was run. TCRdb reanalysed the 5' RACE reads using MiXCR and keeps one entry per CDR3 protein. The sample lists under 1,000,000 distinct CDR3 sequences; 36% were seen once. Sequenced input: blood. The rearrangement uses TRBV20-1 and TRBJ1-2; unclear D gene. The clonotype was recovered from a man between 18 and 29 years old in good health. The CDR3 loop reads CSATDEGYGYTF. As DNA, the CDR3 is TGCAGTGCTACTGACGAGGGTTATGGCTACACCTTC.